The clone carrying this T cell receptor beta chain was detected only a few times. This specimen belongs to a study of T cell changes during pregnancy in multiple sclerosis. The method was immunoSEQ multiplex PCR; TCRdb's version includes in-frame clones alone and lacks a portion of them. The repertoire holds approximately 30,000 clones, with 89% as singletons. The V gene end was trimmed by 0 bases and the J gene end by 8 bases; junction bases not matched to a gene: 13. The CDR3 covers 17 residues. Germline values: CDR1 MGHRA, CDR2 YSYEKL. The sequence was obtained from a female donor with multiple sclerosis, enrolled in a pregnancy study. Sample: CD8+ T cells from peripheral blood mononuclear cells, taken in the third trimester of pregnancy. The rearrangement uses TRBV4-1 and TRBJ2-1, with 7 bases aligning to TRBD2. CDR3 bases: TGCGCCAGCAGCCAAGATTGGATGCGAGCGGGAAGGGATGAGCAGTTCTTC. Amino acid sequence: CASSQDWMRAGRDEQFF.